A selection of T cell receptor beta chains follows, all from one sample in a study of shared clonotypes between healthy human individuals. Profiling relied on immunoSEQ multiplex PCR, and the TCRdb table lists in-frame clones only, not all of them. There are some 2,100,000 clones in the sample; about 92% occur only once, and about 1.8% lies in the top ten. The sample consisted of naive CD8+ T cells from PBMCs. The receptors derive from a man in his late teens or twenties in good health. Some clones in this sample may be carry-over from other donors' samples. Each CDR3 is given with its conserved first and last residue. Fields, in order: clone size, V gene, J gene, CDR3 protein. Expanded clones are given a class, and other clones once, few, many or no size at all.

>NA|TRBV13|TRBJ2-1
CASSPTYNEQFF
>NA|TRBV7-6|TRBJ2-3
CASSLLVVTRRELGGTQYF
>NA|TRBV7-6|TRBJ2-7
CASSLTDTYEQYF
>NA|TRBV27|TRBJ2-7
CASSLMVGGPYEQYF
>NA|TRBV6-5|TRBJ1-1
CASSYSQGDTEAFF
>few|TRBV9|TRBJ2-2
CASSGTVGGELFF
>NA|TRBV27|TRBJ1-5
CASSLSTGLYQPQHF
>NA|TRBV13|TRBJ1-5
CASRNSTGGGKQPQHF
>NA|TRBV15|TRBJ2-7
CATNEGWEYEQYF
>few|TRBV9|TRBJ2-1
CASSSYSSYNEQFF
>NA|TRBV27|TRBJ1-5
CASSFRVTNQPQHF
>NA|TRBV27|TRBJ2-7
CASSLSTGSYEQYF
>NA|TRBV5-6|TRBJ1-2
CASSLGGTWGYGYTF
>NA|TRBV9|TRBJ2-1
CASSALVNEQFF
>NA|TRBV10-3|TRBJ2-1
CAISGPGTSDNEQFF
>NA|TRBV28|TRBJ1-1
CASSLLGRNTEAFF
>NA|TRBV13|TRBJ2-1
CASSTAGARGTSGYNEQFF
>once|TRBV19|TRBJ2-7
CASSIDGYEQYF
>NA|TRBV30|TRBJ2-7
CAWSVRKDLSDEQYF
>NA|TRBV9|TRBJ2-7
CASSVAPGTYEQYF
>NA|TRBV29-1|TRBJ1-2
CSVLHRAPGLSDDPTYYGYTF
>NA|TRBV9|TRBJ2-7
CASARGTQGEQYF
>NA|TRBV27|TRBJ1-2
CASSLRASNYGYTF
>NA|TRBV19|TRBJ1-5
CASSIRDNNQPQHF
>NA|TRBV29-1|TRBJ2-1
CSVATPNEQFF
>few|TRBV27|TRBJ1-1
CASSFLGSTEAFF
>NA|TRBV6-5|TRBJ1-1
CASSISGTEAFF
>NA|TRBV27|TRBJ2-1
CASSLRAGHEQFF
>once|TRBV28|TRBJ1-3
CASSEGQGQSGNTIYF
>NA|TRBV27|TRBJ1-2
CASSFSGGSRYGYTF
>NA|TRBV4-1|TRBJ2-7
CASSQGQVPREQYF
>once|TRBV6-5|TRBJ2-7
CASSYSSGSRIYEQYF
>NA|TRBV28|TRBJ2-7
CASTPSEGISYEQYF
>NA|TRBV19|TRBJ1-2
CASRNVGDRGNYGYTF
>NA|TRBV5-6|TRBJ1-2
CASIKITDSLYGYTF
>NA|TRBV10-3|TRBJ2-7
CASNSGTGAYEQYF
>NA|TRBV28|TRBJ2-2
CASSLPREILGELFF
>NA|TRBV6-1|TRBJ2-7
CATSQGVWYEQYF
>NA|TRBV7-6|TRBJ1-2
CASSSSGPRGGYTF
>NA|TRBV29-1|TRBJ2-1
CSVAPSRDGELENSYNEQFF
>NA|TRBV27|TRBJ2-5
CASSSRRRGQETQYF
>few|TRBV11-1|TRBJ1-1
CASSYRADAEAFF
>NA|TRBV29-1|TRBJ2-7
CSVEAQDRVGNEQYF
>NA|TRBV5-4|TRBJ2-1
CASRGDRQSYNEQFF
>NA|TRBV18|TRBJ2-7
CASSTADSYEQYF
>NA|TRBV7-8|TRBJ2-7
CASSPGQGGREQYF
>NA|TRBV5-6|TRBJ2-1
CASSFHSGEQFF